The clone carrying this T cell receptor (beta chain) has a count of ten or more. Its antigen is still unknown. The cDNA came from 5'RACE, which used 10-nucleotide random UMIs. The output of every sequencing run, over 190 million TCR-beta sequences, came from 15-18 subjects. TCRdb re-called the 5' RACE reads with MiXCR, one entry per CDR3 protein. The data show about 46,000 distinct CDR3 sequences, about 2% seen once. Germline V gene data show CDR1 as SGHRS and CDR2 as YFSETQ. The CDR3 extends over 16 amino acids. Trimming removed 5 bases from V and 1 base from J; junction bases left unmatched: 10. The sample belongs to a study of neurological immune-mediated disorders. Findings and caveats of the study: TCR-beta repertoires seemed private in all groups, with no expanded CDR3 amino acid sequences shared.

The chain links TRBV5-1 to TRBJ1-2, with 8 bases that match TRBD1. Sequenced input: PBMCs. This sequence was found in a woman between 40 and 50 years old with multiple sclerosis. As DNA, the CDR3 is TGCGCCAGCAGTCGTGGACAGGGCGGATTTAACTATGGCTACACCTTC. As protein: CASSRGQGGFNYGYTF.